The present T cell receptor (beta chain) was sequenced within a study of beta chain features in type 1 diabetes. Findings and caveats of the study: Cells carrying high TCR expression could end up over-represented when cDNA is sequenced. Shorter templates might be favored by PCR, equally in patients and controls. In all four CD4+ subsets, TCRB CDR3 length was significantly, moderately reduced in type 1 diabetes.

Sequenced material consisted of expressed TCRB transcripts (all of the isolated RNA was reverse transcribed). Some clones are missing from TCRdb's copy, which holds only in-frame ones; the method was immunoSEQ multiplex PCR. This sample has a few hundred thousand clones; 16% occur once, and the top ten carry 0.065% to 0.095%. Germline V gene lookup returns CDR1 MNHNY and CDR2 SVGAGI (reference sequence). Trimming removed 0 bases at V and 0 bases at J, with 9 bases between. The CDR3 has 15 amino acids. This clone has just a few counts. The antigen is unknown. The V gene is TRBV6-6, the J gene TRBJ2-7, with D uncertain. The sample consisted of naive CD4+ T cells from blood. This TCR was recovered from a man between 25 and 39 years old with type 1 diabetes. The CDR3 DNA sequence: TGTGCCAGCAGTTACTCGAGAGGTTACTCCTACGAGCAGTACTTC. Residues: CASSYSRGYSYEQYF.